The 20 T cell receptor beta chains below come from one sample, sequenced in a study of blood T cell repertoires in COVID-19. TCRdb keeps only in-frame clones here, not all; method: immunoSEQ multiplex PCR. Here the sample spans 300,000 to 400,000 clones, less than 90% being singletons. Input material: peripheral blood. These receptors all come from a woman in her sixties or seventies with COVID-19, enrolled during active disease.

This chain links TRBV2 with TRBJ2-1; a weak D match, TRBD1 (5 bases). CDR3 length equals 12 residues. Germline values: CDR1 SNHLY, CDR2 FYNNEI. V dropped 2 bases and J dropped 10 bases, with 9 bases sitting between them. The CDR3 reads CASSESPGEQFF. CDR3 bases: TGTGCCAGCAGTGAAAGTCCAGGGGAGCAGTTCTTC.

In nucleotides, the CDR3 is TGTGCCAGCAGCCCGACAGCTACCTACGAGCAGTACTTC. Translated, it gives CASSPTATYEQYF. The chain uses TRBV7-3 and TRBJ2-7; D might be TRBD1 (5 bases). V was shortened by 5 bases and J by 2 bases, with 10 bases between the two germline ends. CDR1 is SGHTA and CDR2 is FQGTGA in the germline V gene. The CDR3 extends over 13 amino acids.

This rearrangement joins TRBV2 to TRBJ1-1; possible D gene TRBD1, 5 bases. Germline CDR1 and CDR2: SNHLY and FYNNEI. This CDR3 is 14 amino acids long. V was clipped by 5 bases and J by 0 bases, with 10 bases between them. The CDR3 sequence: CASSWGRMNTEAFF. DNA for the CDR3: TGTGCCAGCAGTTGGGGCAGAATGAACACTGAAGCTTTCTTT.

V is TRBV27 and J is TRBJ1-5; 7 bases match TRBD1. Germline CDR1 and CDR2: MNHEY and SMNVEV (reference sequence). The CDR3 runs to 14 residues. Germline trimming cut 5 bases from V and 4 bases from J; bases unmatched to any gene: 5. CDR3 protein: CASSIRGYNQPQHF. The CDR3 DNA reads as TGTGCCAGCAGTATCAGGGGGTATAATCAGCCCCAGCATTTT.

The chain employs TRBV29-1 and TRBJ2-7, with TRBD1 matching over 8 bases. This CDR3 has 14 residues. The germline gives CDR1 SQVTM, CDR2 ANQGSEA. V trimming: 7 bases; J trimming: 0 bases; junction bases outside the gene matches: 8. The CDR3 DNA reads as TGCAGCGGCGGACAGGGTTCGGGCTCCTACGAGCAGTACTTC. This encodes CSGGQGSGSYEQYF.

The chain is built from TRBV7-3 and TRBJ2-1, with TRBD1 as a possible D gene (5 bases). CDR1 and CDR2 from the germline V gene are SGHTA and FQGTGA. Trimming removed 5 bases at V and 0 bases at J, with 11 bases between. This CDR3 spans 15 amino acids. DNA for the CDR3: TGTGCCAGCAGCACCCTAGGGGTCTCCTACAATGAGCAGTTCTTC. Amino acid sequence: CASSTLGVSYNEQFF. Based on the CDR3 plus reference TRBV7-3 and TRBJ2-1, the full variable domain is GAGVSQTPSNKVTEKGKYVELRCDPISGHTALYWYRQSLGQGPEFLIYFQGTGAADDSGLPNDRFFAVRPEGSVSTLKIQRTERGDSAVYLCASSTLGVSYNEQFFGPGTRLTVL.

The DNA for the CDR3 is TGTGCCAGCAGTTTGGGGCTAGCGGGGAGCAATGAGCAGTTCTTC. Translated, it gives CASSLGLAGSNEQFF. V is TRBV27 and J is TRBJ2-1; 9 bases agree with TRBD2. The J segment lost 6 bases and the V segment lost 3 bases, leaving 6 bases of the junction unmatched. CDR3 length: 15 residues. Germline V gene data show CDR1 as MNHEY and CDR2 as SMNVEV (reference sequence).

The table lists this clone with a few counts. This chain joins TRBV6-4 and TRBJ2-1; TRBD1 aligns across 7 bases. The germline V gene encodes CDR1 MRHNA and CDR2 SNTAGT. Trimming cost V 4 bases and J 9 bases; bases outside gene matches: 6. This CDR3 has 13 residues. Here the CDR3 DNA reads TGTGCCAGCAGTGTTACGACAGGGATTGAGCAGTTCTTC. It specifies CASSVTTGIEQFF.

CDR3 sequence reads: CASSPRQGPSSYNEQFF. DNA of the CDR3: TGCGCCAGCAGCCCCCGACAGGGGCCGAGCTCCTACAATGAGCAGTTCTTC. The chain couples TRBV4-1 to TRBJ2-1; 8 bases fit TRBD1. This CDR3 spans 17 amino acids. Germline lookup yields CDR1 MGHRA and CDR2 YSYEKL. V gave up 4 bases and J gave up 0 bases; unmatched junction bases: 8.

V gene TRBV5-1 combines with J gene TRBJ1-1; unclear D gene. Trimming took 7 bases from V and 1 from J, leaving 11 bases between them. The CDR3 is 13 residues long. Germline V gives CDR1 SGHRS, CDR2 YFSETQ. As DNA, the CDR3 is TGCGCCAGCGCGGGCCAAGGGAACACTGAAGCTTTCTTT. It specifies CASAGQGNTEAFF.

This chain links TRBV7-9 with TRBJ1-1, with TRBD1 matching 7 bases. CDR1 and CDR2 from the germline V gene are SEHNR and FQNEAQ (reference sequence). The CDR3 extends over 14 amino acids. Trimming removed 1 base from V and 9 bases from J; junction bases left unmatched: 8. The CDR3 DNA is TGTGCCAGCAGCTTAGAGAGGACAGGACACCAAGCTTTCTTT. Translating it yields CASSLERTGHQAFF.

The rearrangement uses TRBV30 and TRBJ1-6; 8 nucleotides align to TRBD1. CDR3 size: 14 residues. Losses at the gene ends were 2 bases for V and 11 bases for J; bases not matched to a gene: 8. Germline V gene data show CDR1 as GTSNPN and CDR2 as SVGIG (reference sequence). As DNA, the CDR3 is TGTGCCTGGAGTCCCGGACAGGGAGTGGCACCCCTCCACTTT. It is translated as CAWSPGQGVAPLHF.

The V gene is TRBV19, the J gene TRBJ1-4, with 7 positions matching TRBD1. The CDR3 is 15 amino acids. Germline lookup yields CDR1 LNHDA and CDR2 SQIVND (reference sequence). Trimming at V came to 3 bases and at J to 4 bases, leaving 5 bases not matched to a gene. This CDR3 reads CASSISQGVNEKLFF. As DNA, the CDR3 is TGTGCCAGTAGTATTTCGCAGGGGGTTAATGAAAAACTGTTTTTT.

This chain links TRBV12-3 or TRBV12-4 with TRBJ1-2, with 9 nucleotides matching TRBD1. There are 13 residues in the CDR3. V lost 1 base to trimming and J lost 10 bases; unmatched junction nucleotides: 4. Written as DNA, the CDR3 is TGTGCCAGCAGTTTAGGGGACAGGGTCGTCTACACCTTC. This sequence encodes CASSLGDRVVYTF.

V and J are TRBV6-2 or TRBV6-3 and TRBJ1-2, with TRBD1 matching over 11 bases. The V segment lost 6 bases and the J segment 7 bases; nucleotides outside the gene matches: 19. The CDR3 covers 18 residues. Germline CDR1 MNHEY, CDR2 SVGEGT. The CDR3 region has the DNA TGTGCCAGCAGCCCCGGGAACTTATTACAGGACAGGGGGCTTGGCTACACCTTC. Translation gives CASSPGNLLQDRGLGYTF.

This sequence joins TRBV11-2 and TRBJ2-7; the D is unclear. The CDR3 runs to 12 residues. Germline values: CDR1 SGHAT, CDR2 FQNNGV. V gave up 1 base and J gave up 5 bases, with 6 bases separating them. This CDR3 is CASSLVSHEQYF. The CDR3 region has the DNA TGTGCCAGCAGCTTAGTTAGTCACGAGCAGTACTTC. Using reference TRBV11-2 and TRBJ2-7 for the parts outside the CDR3, the full variable domain is EAGVAQSPRYKIIEKRQSVAFWCNPISGHATLYWYQQILGQGPKLLIQFQNNGVVDDSQLPKDRFSAERLKGVDSTLKIQPAKLEDSAVYLCASSLVSHEQYFGPGTRLTVT.

The rearrangement joins TRBV2 to TRBJ2-5; 9 positions agree with TRBD2. The CDR3 is made up of 14 amino acids. The germline CDR1 and CDR2 sequences are SNHLY and FYNNEI. After removal of 3 bases from V and 7 bases from J, the junction contained 6 bases not matched to a gene. The CDR3 DNA reads as TGTGCCAGCAGTGATGTAGGCGGGGGGGCGACCCAGTACTTC. As protein: CASSDVGGGATQYF.

The gene calls are TRBV21-1 and TRBJ2-4; TRBD1 is the table's D call, not checked against the DNA. TRBV21-1 is listed as a pseudogene. This CDR3 is built from 18 residues. The CDR3 region is CASSKELGQGRAKNIQYF. The CDR3 DNA follows: TGTGCCAGCAGCAAAGAATTGGGACAGGGCAGAGCCAAAAACATTCAGTACTTC.

J is TRBJ2-1 and V is TRBV12-5; 8 bases fit TRBD2. V shed 0 bases, J shed 3 bases, and the junction held 10 bases outside the gene matches. The CDR3 totals 18 residues. The V gene's germline CDR1 is LGHNT and CDR2 FRNRAP. CDR3 sequence reads: CASGLVYVRTSGYNEQFF. Written as DNA, the CDR3 is TGTGCTAGTGGTTTGGTTTACGTTCGTACTAGCGGCTACAATGAGCAGTTCTTC.

This chain uses TRBV15 with TRBJ2-2, with TRBD2 matching over 15 bases. Unmatched junction bases numbered 4, after V lost 5 bases and J lost 0 bases. CDR3 length: 18 residues. In germline, CDR1 is LNHNV, CDR2 YYDKDF (reference sequence). CDR3 nucleotide sequence: TGTGCCACCAGCTACGGACTAGCGGGGGGGACGAACACCGGGGAGCTGTTTTTT. Translated: CATSYGLAGGTNTGELFF.